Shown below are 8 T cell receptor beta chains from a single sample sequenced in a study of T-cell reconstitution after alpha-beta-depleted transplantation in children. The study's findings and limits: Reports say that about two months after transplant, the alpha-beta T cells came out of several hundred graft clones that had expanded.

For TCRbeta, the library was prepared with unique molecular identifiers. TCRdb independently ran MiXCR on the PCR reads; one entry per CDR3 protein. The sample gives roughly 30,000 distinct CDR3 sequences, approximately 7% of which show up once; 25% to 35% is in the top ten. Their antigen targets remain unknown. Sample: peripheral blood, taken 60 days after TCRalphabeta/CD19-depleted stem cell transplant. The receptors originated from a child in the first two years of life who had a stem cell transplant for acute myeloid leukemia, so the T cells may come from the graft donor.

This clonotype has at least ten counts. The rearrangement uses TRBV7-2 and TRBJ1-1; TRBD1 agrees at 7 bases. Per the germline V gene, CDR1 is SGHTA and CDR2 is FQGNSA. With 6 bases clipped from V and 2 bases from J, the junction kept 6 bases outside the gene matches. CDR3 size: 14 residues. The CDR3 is CASRGQVRNTEAFF. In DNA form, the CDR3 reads TGTGCCAGCAGAGGACAGGTACGAAACACTGAAGCTTTCTTT.

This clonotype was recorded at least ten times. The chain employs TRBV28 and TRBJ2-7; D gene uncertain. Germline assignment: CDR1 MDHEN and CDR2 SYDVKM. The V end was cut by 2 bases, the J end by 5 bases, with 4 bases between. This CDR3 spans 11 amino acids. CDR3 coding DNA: TGTGCCAGCAGTTTAGCGGACGAGCAGTACTTC. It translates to CASSLADEQYF.

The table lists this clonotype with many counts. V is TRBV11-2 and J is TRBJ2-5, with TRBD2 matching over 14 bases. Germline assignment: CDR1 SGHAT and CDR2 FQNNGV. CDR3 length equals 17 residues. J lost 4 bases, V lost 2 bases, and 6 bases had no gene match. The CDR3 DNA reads TGTGCCAGCAGCTTAACTTCAGGACTAGCGGGAGGAGAGACCCAGTACTTC. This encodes CASSLTSGLAGGETQYF.

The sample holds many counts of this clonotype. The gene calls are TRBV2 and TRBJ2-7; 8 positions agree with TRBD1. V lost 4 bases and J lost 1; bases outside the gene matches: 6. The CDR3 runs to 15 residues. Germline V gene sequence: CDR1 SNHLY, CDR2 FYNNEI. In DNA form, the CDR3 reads TGTGCCAGCAGTGCCCGACAGGGGCTATCCTACGAGCAGTACTTC. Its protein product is CASSARQGLSYEQYF.

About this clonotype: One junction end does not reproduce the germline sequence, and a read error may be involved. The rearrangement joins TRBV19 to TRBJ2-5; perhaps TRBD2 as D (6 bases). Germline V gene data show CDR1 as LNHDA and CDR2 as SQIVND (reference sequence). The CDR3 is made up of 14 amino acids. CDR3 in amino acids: CASSSGNPVETQYF. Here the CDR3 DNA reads TGTGCCAGCAGTAGCGGCAATCCCGTAGAGACCCAGTACTTC.

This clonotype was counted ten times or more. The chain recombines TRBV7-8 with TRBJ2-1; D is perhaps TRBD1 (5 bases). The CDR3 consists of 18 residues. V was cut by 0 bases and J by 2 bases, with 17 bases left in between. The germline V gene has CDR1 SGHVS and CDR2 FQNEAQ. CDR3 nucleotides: TGTGCCAGCAGCTTAGCTGGGGTCACAGGTCTACCCTACAATGAGCAGTTCTTC. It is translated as CASSLAGVTGLPYNEQFF.

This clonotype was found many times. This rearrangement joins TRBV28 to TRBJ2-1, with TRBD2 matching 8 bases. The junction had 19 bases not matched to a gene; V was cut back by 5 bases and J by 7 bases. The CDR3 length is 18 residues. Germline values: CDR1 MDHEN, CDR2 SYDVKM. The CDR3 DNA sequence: TGTGCCAGCAGTCCAGGACTGCCTAGCGGGTGGGGGCTTAATGAGCAGTTCTTC. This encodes CASSPGLPSGWGLNEQFF. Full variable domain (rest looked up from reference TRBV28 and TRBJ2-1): DVKVTQSSRYLVKRTGEKVFLECVQDMDHENMFWYRQDPGLGLRLIYFSYDVKMKEKGDIPEGYSVSREKKERFSLILESASTNQTSMYLCASSPGLPSGWGLNEQFFGPGTRLTVL.

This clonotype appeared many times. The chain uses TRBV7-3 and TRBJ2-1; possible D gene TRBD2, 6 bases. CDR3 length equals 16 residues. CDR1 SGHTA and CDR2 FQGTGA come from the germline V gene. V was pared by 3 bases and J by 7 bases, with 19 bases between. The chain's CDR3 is CASSFWGSGLGNEQFF. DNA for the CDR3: TGTGCCAGCAGCTTTTGGGGTAGCGGACTGGGAAATGAGCAGTTCTTC.